The following is a TCR beta chain sequence with its context. The sample is drawn from a study of blood T cell repertoires in COVID-19. Study at large: The cDNA or gDNA used as material had been derived from T cells, B-cell-depleted T cells, or PBMCs.

Clones were read by immunoSEQ multiplex PCR, and TCRdb kept only the in-frame ones, dropping some. Of about 77,000 clones listed, 75% to 85% were seen once; the top ten hold less than 6%. With 5 bases removed from V and 6 bases from J, the gap between germline ends came to 13 bases. Germline-derived CDR1 and CDR2 are SGHVS and FNYEAQ. The CDR3 loop spans 13 amino acids. V is TRBV7-6 and J is TRBJ1-2; no definite D call. The TCR sequence derives from a woman between 65 and 79 years old with acute or convalescent COVID-19. The sequencing input was peripheral blood. The CDR3 DNA reads TGTGCCAGCAGCCTAACACCGGGTGATGGCTACACCTTC. Protein: CASSLTPGDGYTF.